This TCR beta chain was observed in a study of shared clonotypes between healthy human individuals. Study details: CD4 naive and CD4 memory each took three plates per donor, while CD8 naive took two and CD8 memory one.

The table came from immunoSEQ multiplex PCR; TCRdb's copy has only in-frame clones and leaves some out. Of millions of clones listed, about 92% were seen once; the top ten hold around 0.14%. The length of the CDR3 is 12 residues. Germline V gives CDR1 SGHRS, CDR2 YFSETQ. V lost 3 bases and J 5 bases, leaving 5 bases between the germline ends. The authors divided CD4+ cells into CD45RA+ naive and CD45RA-negative memory subsets. Sequenced: naive CD4+ T cells sorted from blood. As to subset: CD45RA+ positively selected. The rearrangement joins TRBV5-1 to TRBJ1-4, with D unclear. The source is a man aged 18 to 30 in good health. CDR3 region: CASSYTNEKLFF. In DNA form, the CDR3 reads TGCGCCAGCAGCTACACCAATGAAAAACTGTTTTTT.